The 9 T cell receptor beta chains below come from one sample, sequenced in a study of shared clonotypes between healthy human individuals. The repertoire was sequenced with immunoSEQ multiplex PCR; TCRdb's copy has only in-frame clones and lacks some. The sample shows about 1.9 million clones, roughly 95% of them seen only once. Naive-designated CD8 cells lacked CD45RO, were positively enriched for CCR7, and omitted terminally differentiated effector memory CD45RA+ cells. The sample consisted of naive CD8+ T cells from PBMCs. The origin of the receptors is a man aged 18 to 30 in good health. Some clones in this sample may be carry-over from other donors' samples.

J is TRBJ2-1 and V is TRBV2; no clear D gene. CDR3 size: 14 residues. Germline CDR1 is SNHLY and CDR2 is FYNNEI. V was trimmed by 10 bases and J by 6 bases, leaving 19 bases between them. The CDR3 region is CAKRYVRAINEQFF. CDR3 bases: TGTGCCAAAAGATACGTTAGGGCCATCAATGAGCAGTTCTTC. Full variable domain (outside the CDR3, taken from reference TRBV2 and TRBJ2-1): EPEVTQTPSHQVTQMGQEVILRCVPISNHLYFYWYRQILGQKVEFLVSFYNNEISEKSEIFDDQFSVERPDGSNFTLKIRSTKLEDSAMYFCAKRYVRAINEQFFGPGTRLTVL.

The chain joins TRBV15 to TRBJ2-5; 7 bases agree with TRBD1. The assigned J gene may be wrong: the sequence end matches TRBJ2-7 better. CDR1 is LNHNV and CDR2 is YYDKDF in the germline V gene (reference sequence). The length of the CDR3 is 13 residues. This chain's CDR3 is CATSRATGDEQYF. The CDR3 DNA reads TGTGCCACCAGCAGAGCAACAGGGGACGAGCAGTACTTC.

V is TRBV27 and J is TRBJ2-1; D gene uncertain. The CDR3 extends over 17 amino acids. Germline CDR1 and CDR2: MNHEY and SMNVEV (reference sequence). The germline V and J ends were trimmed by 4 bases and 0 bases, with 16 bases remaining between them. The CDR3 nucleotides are TGTGCCAGCAGTTCACCCCTTTTGGGTGGCTCCTACAATGAGCAGTTCTTC. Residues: CASSSPLLGGSYNEQFF.

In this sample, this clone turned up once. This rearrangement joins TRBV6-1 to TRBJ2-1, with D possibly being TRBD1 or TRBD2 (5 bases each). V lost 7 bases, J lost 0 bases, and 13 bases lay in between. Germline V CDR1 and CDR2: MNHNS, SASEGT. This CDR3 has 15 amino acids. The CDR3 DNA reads TGTGCCAGCAATCTGGGGCGGGTCTCCTACAATGAGCAGTTCTTC. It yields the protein CASNLGRVSYNEQFF.

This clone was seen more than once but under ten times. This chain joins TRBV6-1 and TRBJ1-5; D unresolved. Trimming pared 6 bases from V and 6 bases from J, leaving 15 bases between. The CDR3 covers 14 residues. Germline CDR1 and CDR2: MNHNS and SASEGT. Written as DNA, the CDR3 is TGTGCCAGCAGCCCGGTGGTGGTTGTTCAGCCCCAGCATTTT. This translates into CASSPVVVVQPQHF.

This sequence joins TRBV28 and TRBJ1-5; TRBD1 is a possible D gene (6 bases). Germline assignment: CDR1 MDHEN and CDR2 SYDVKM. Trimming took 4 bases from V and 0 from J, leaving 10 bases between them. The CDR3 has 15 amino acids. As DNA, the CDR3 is TGTGCCAGCAGTTCAGGGGATTTTAGCAATCAGCCCCAGCATTTT. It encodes CASSSGDFSNQPQHF.

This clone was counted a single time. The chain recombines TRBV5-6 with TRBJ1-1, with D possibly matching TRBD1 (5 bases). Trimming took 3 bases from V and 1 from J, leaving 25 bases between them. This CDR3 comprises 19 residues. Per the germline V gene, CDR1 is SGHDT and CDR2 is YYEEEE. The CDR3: CASSWDRDSIFRPNTEAFF. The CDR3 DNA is TGTGCCAGCAGCTGGGACCGGGATTCCATTTTTAGACCGAACACTGAAGCTTTCTTT.

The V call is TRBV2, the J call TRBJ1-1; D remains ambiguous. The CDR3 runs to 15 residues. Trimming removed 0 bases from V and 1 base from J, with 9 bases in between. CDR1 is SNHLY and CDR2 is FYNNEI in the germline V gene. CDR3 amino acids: CASSEALGKNTEAFF. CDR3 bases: TGTGCCAGCAGTGAAGCGCTCGGCAAGAACACTGAAGCTTTCTTT. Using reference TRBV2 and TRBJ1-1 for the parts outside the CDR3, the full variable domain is EPEVTQTPSHQVTQMGQEVILRCVPISNHLYFYWYRQILGQKVEFLVSFYNNEISEKSEIFDDQFSVERPDGSNFTLKIRSTKLEDSAMYFCASSEALGKNTEAFFGQGTRLTVV.

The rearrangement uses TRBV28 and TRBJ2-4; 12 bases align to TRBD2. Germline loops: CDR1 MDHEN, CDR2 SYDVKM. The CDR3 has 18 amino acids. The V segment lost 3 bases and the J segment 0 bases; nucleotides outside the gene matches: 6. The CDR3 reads CASSFETSGRLAKNIQYF. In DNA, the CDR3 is TGTGCCAGCAGTTTCGAGACTAGCGGGAGACTAGCCAAAAACATTCAGTACTTC. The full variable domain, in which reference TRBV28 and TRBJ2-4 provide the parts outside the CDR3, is DVKVTQSSRYLVKRTGEKVFLECVQDMDHENMFWYRQDPGLGLRLIYFSYDVKMKEKGDIPEGYSVSREKKERFSLILESASTNQTSMYLCASSFETSGRLAKNIQYFGAGTRLSVL.